A single sample is the source of the 3 T cell receptor beta chains below, sequenced in a study of blood T cells in healthy people across ages. The use of a sample-barcoded 5' primer and a J-beta primer mix characterized a second PCR of about 7 to 12 cycles. Each CDR3 protein gets one entry after TCRdb re-called the 5' RACE reads with MiXCR. The table records 550,000 to 600,000 distinct CDR3 sequences, approximately 27% of them present only once. The material sequenced was blood. The receptors shown here come from a woman aged 70 to 79 in good health.

This clonotype was picked up a small number of times. This chain joins TRBV6-5 and TRBJ2-4, with D possibly being TRBD1 (7 bases). The germline V gene encodes CDR1 MNHEY and CDR2 SVGAGI. The V gene lost 2 bases and the J gene lost 4 bases, with 15 bases spanning the gap. The CDR3 has 16 amino acids. The CDR3 loop is CASSYTQGGAKNIQYF. Here the CDR3 DNA reads TGTGCCAGCAGTTACACCCAGGGGGGAGCGAAAAACATTCAGTACTTC.

V usage is TRBV7-3 and J usage is TRBJ2-4; D possibly corresponds to TRBD2 (5 bases). Germline CDR1 and CDR2: SGHTA and FQGTGA. The CDR3 runs to 15 residues. V was pared by 1 base and J by 7 bases, with 14 bases between. CDR3 in DNA: TGTGCCAGCAGCTTAATAGGCAGGTCGGGGAACATTCAGTACTTC. Translation: CASSLIGRSGNIQYF. The full variable domain, with the rest looked up from reference TRBV7-3 and TRBJ2-4, is GAGVSQTPSNKVTEKGKYVELRCDPISGHTALYWYRQSLGQGPEFLIYFQGTGAADDSGLPNDRFFAVRPEGSVSTLKIQRTERGDSAVYLCASSLIGRSGNIQYFGAGTRLSVL.

This clonotype was counted between two and nine times. V is TRBV20-1 and J is TRBJ2-3; 10 nucleotides match TRBD2. The CDR3 is 13 amino acids. In germline, CDR1 is DFQATT, CDR2 SNEGSKA (reference sequence). The DNA of the CDR3 is TGCAGCTCGAGCGGGGGGGCCTCAGATACGCAGTATTTT. This codes for CSSSGGASDTQYF.